This T cell receptor (beta chain) was recorded in a study of lung T cells in sarcoidosis with Löfgren's syndrome. In its sample, this clonotype is large. The CDR3 loop spans 13 amino acids. Germline V gives CDR1 SNHLY, CDR2 FYNNEI. With 1 base removed from V and 9 bases from J, the gap between germline ends came to 13 bases. MiXCR was run by TCRdb on the reads, yielding one entry per CDR3 protein. The sample consists of roughly 2,000 distinct CDR3 sequences, over 25% of them appearing once. This chain connects TRBV2 to TRBJ2-7; the D is unclear. The clonotype originates from a human donor with sarcoidosis (Löfgren's syndrome or another form), or a control subject (not recorded which). Sequencing was done on a sample of CD4+ T cells from bronchoalveolar lavage. This chain's CDR3 is CASSEDHQSRQYF. DNA for the CDR3: TGTGCCAGCAGTGAAGATCACCAATCGAGGCAGTACTTC.